This record looks at one T cell receptor (beta chain) sequence and its context. The data derive from a study of T cell responses to AZD1222 COVID-19 vaccine. Only in-frame clones appear in the TCRdb table, and some are missing; sequencing was by immunoSEQ multiplex PCR. The data show about 94,000 clones, with around nine tenths seen just once and 10% to 15% held by the top ten. Germline lookup yields CDR1 MGHRA and CDR2 YSYEKL. The CDR3 runs to 13 residues. The V gene lost 0 bases and the J gene lost 5 bases, with 7 bases spanning the gap. The material was peripheral blood, obtained on day 0 of AZD1222 vaccination. The sequence derives from an adult in good health. The genes are TRBV4-1 and TRBJ1-1; D uncertain. The CDR3 coding sequence is TGCGCCAGCAGCCAAGAAGTTGGGACTGAAGCTTTCTTT. It yields the protein CASSQEVGTEAFF.